This entry concerns a single T cell receptor beta chain. Its antigen remains unidentified. Base qualities were left out, and no much larger clone turns up one base away. The sample is drawn from a study of shared clonotypes between healthy human individuals (TCRdb year 2020). For context, the study as a whole: The cohort comprised a couple of women and a few men aged 18 to 49 years. To increase sequencing depth and limit assay-specific biases, different laboratories used diverse techniques to prepare libraries and sequence TCR repertoires. Between about 0.85 and 9.5 billion PBMCs per donor were obtained by leukapheresis. For each donor, CD4 naive and CD4 memory were each given three plates, CD8 naive was given two plates, and CD8 memory was given one plate. To estimate repertoire size and how much clonotype sharing occurs between individuals, the study deeply sequenced the blood TCR repertoires of 5 or 6 healthy adults.

CD8 naive samples consisted of CD45RO-negative cells that were positively selected for CCR7, yielding a CD45RA+CCR7+ population without TemRA cells. The donors were healthy, HIV-negative adults with no recently reported acute infections or vaccinations. Only Caucasian adults living in Nashville, Tennessee, USA were represented among the donors. Blood was obtained by leukapheresis, after which PBMCs were separated by Ficoll-Histopaque density gradient centrifugation and cryopreserved in liquid nitrogen vapor phase. Analytical flow cytometry was used to check the purity and quantity of every magnetically sorted T cell population. Genomic DNA was isolated from each sorted fraction and quantified by UV absorbance on a Nanodrop 2000c. TCR CDR3 regions were amplified from genomic DNA by multiplex PCR using the deep immunoSEQ assay. Extracted genomic DNA from each cell subset was distributed evenly across all wells of several immunoSEQ 96-well plates, and each plate was treated as a replicate. For sorted subsets, each replicate PCR was loaded with around 220 ng genomic DNA, equivalent to 30,000 or so T cell genomes. The purified libraries were quantified using a Qubit 3.0 fluorometer, sized with a Bioanalyzer 2100, and then quantified again using the KAPA Library Quantification kit. Every immunoSEQ 96-well plate was sequenced on a dedicated single-read 150-cycle Illumina NextSeq 550 flow cell. Turning to the authors' computational methods: Because only junctional sequences without quality scores were contained in the immunoSEQ output, filtering matching that applied to full-length reads could not be performed. Sequences were annotated with PyIR, a Python wrapper for IgBLAST v1.9, and V/J genes and CDR3 were assigned using IMGT germline references. Any read was removed if the V/J assignment was weak (E-value above 1e-6), the CDR3 was missing, or the read contained stop codons, out-of-frame junctions, or ambiguous translated residues. V3J clonotypes were defined as sequences sharing an identical inferred V gene, J gene, and CDR3 amino acid sequence. To compute the percentage overlap between repertoires, the number of shared unique clonotypes was divided by the size of the smaller repertoire. Richness of each repertoire was evaluated using RTK rarefaction, the Chao1 estimator, and Recon v2.1 estimates of unobserved clonotypes. For all TCRbeta clonotypes obtained by the gDNA method from a handful of donors, generation probabilities were computed with OLGA. TCRdb retrieved this table from immuneACCESS and kept in-frame rearrangements only. Not all clones are present; in checked studies, unresolved V genes account for under half, and no reason is known for the remainder. V and J calls and clone size follow that table, whereas D and trimming were derived from the DNA. The table for this sample lists fewer than 800,000 clones; 90% to 95% of them were counted only once. Approximately 25% of the sample belongs to the ten largest clones.

Here is what the overall study found, with its caveats: Sampling was limited to blood, and TCR repertoires in tissue likely differ from TCR repertoires in blood. Compared with non-shared clonotypes, clonotypes shared by all four sorted-subset donors had higher generation probabilities. Because the study included a small number of donors, the genetic and exposure-history diversity represented was limited. Rarefaction of sorted-subset datasets indicated incomplete sequencing despite the large sequencing depth. Naive subsets generally had larger estimated clonotype richness than memory subsets did. Pairwise subsampling led to the expectation that sequencing depth would affect the degree of clonotype sharing among donors. When several donors were compared, the shared fraction of clonotypes was roughly 4.8% for naive CD4, around 4% for naive CD8, 2.3% for memory CD4, and roughly 0.43% for memory CD8.

Sequencing used naive CD8+ T cells sorted from blood. The sample's cell subset or site label is to be understood as: CD45RA+CCR7+. This sequence was found in a man aged 30 to 45 in good health.

The nucleotide sequence reads TGTGCCAGCAGTTACTCCTTAGCGGGAGTTAACAATGAGCAGTTCTTC. This is translated as CASSYSLAGVNNEQFF. The V and J segments used are TRBV6-5 and TRBJ2-1, with TRBD2 identical over 9 junction bases. CDR1 MNHEY and CDR2 SVGAGI are derived from the germline V gene. Trimming accounts for 0 bases at V and 5 bases at J, while the number of junction bases matched to no gene is 5. From its cysteine to its phenylalanine, the CDR3 spans 16 amino acids. The entry retains the CDR3 DNA only, 48 bases that are in frame from base 1.